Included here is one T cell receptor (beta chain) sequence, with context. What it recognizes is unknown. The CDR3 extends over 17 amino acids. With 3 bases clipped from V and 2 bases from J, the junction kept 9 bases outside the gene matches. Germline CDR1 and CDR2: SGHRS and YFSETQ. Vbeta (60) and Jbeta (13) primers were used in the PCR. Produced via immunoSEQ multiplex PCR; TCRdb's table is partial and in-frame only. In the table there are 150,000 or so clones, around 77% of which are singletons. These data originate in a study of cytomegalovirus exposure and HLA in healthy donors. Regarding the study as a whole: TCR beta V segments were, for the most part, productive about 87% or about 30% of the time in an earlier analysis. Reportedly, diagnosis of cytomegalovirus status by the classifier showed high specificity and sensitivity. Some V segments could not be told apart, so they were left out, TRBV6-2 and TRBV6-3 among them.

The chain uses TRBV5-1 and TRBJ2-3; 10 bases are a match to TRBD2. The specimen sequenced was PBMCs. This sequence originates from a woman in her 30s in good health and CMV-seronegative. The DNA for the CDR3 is TGCGCCAGCAGCTCCACCCCACTAGCGGGAATCACAGATACGCAGTATTTT. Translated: CASSSTPLAGITDTQYF. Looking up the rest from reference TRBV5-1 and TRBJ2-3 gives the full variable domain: KAGVTQTPRYLIKTRGQQVTLSCSPISGHRSVSWYQQTPGQGLQFLFEYFSETQRNKGNFPGRFSGRQFSNSRSEMNVSTLELGDSALYLCASSSTPLAGITDTQYFGPGTRLTVL.